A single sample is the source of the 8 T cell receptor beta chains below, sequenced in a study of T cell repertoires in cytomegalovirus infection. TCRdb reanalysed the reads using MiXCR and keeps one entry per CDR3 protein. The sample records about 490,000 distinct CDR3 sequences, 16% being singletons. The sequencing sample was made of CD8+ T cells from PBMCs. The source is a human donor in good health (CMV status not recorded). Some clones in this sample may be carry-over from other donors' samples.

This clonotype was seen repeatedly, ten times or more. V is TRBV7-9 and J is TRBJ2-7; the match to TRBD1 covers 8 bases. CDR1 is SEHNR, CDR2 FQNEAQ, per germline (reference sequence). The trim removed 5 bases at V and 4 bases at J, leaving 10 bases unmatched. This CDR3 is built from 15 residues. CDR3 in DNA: TGTGCCAGCAGCCTAAAGACAGGGGACCTTTACGAGCAGTACTTC. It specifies CASSLKTGDLYEQYF. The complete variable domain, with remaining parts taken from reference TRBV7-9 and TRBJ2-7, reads DTGVSQNPRHKITKRGQNVTFRCDPISEHNRLYWYRQTLGQGPEFLTYFQNEAQLEKSRLLSDRFSAERPKGSFSTLEIQRTEQGDSAMYLCASSLKTGDLYEQYFGPGTRLTVT.

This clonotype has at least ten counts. CDR3 protein: CASWAGSYEQYF. CDR3 sequence (DNA): TGTGCCAGTTGGGCAGGCTCCTACGAGCAGTACTTC. The chain recombines TRBV6-1 with TRBJ2-7; unclear D gene. V was shortened by 9 bases and J by 0 bases, with 9 bases between the two germline ends. CDR1 is MNHNS, CDR2 SASEGT, per germline. This CDR3 is built from 12 residues.

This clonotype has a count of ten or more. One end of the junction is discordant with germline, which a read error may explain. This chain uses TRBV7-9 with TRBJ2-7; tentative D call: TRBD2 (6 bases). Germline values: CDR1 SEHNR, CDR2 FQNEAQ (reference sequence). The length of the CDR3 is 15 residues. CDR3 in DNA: TGTGCCAGCAGCCCGGGAGCGGGTATCTCCCACGAGCAGTACTTC. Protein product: CASSPGAGISHEQYF.

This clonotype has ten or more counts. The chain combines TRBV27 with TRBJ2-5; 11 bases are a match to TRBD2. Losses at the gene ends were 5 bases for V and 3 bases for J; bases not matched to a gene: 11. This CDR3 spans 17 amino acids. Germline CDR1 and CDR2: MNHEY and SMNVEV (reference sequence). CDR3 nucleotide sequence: TGTGCCAGCAGTCCAGCCCTCAGACTAGCGGGAAAAGAGACCCAGTACTTC. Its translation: CASSPALRLAGKETQYF.

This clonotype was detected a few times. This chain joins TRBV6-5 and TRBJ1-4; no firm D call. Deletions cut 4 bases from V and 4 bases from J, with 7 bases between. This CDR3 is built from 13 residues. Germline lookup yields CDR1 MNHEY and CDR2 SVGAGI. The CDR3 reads CASSSGGNEKLFF. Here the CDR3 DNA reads TGTGCCAGCAGTTCAGGTGGTAATGAAAAACTGTTTTTT.

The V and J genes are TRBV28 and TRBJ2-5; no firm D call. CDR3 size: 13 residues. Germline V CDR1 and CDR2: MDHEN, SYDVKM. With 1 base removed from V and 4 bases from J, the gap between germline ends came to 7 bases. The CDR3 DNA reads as TGTGCCAGCAGTTTATTGGGTGGAGAGACCCAGTACTTC. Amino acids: CASSLLGGETQYF.

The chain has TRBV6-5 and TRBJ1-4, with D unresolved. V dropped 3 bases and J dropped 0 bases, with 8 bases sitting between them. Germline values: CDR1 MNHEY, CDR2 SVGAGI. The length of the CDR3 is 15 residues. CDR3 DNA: TGTGCCAGCAGTTATACGGCAGCAACTAATGAAAAACTGTTTTTT. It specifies CASSYTAATNEKLFF.

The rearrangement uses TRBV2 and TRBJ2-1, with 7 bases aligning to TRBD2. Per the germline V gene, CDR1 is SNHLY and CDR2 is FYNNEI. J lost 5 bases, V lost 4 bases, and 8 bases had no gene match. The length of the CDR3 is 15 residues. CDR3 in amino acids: CASSGWTSSDNEQFF. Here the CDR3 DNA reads TGTGCCAGCAGTGGGTGGACTAGTTCAGACAATGAGCAGTTCTTC.